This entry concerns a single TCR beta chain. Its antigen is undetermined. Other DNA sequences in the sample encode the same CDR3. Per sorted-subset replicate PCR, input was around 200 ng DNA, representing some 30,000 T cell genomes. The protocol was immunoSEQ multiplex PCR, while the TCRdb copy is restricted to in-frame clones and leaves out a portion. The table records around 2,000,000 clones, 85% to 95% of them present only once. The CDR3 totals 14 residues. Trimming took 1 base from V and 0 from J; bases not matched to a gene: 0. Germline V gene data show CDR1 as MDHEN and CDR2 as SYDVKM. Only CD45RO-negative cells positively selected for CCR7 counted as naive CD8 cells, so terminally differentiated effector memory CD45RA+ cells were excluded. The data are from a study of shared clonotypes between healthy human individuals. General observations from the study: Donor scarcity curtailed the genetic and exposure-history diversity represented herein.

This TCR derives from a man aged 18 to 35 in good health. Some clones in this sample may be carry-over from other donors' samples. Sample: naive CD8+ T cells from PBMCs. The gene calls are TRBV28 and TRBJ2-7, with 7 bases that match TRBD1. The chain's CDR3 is CASSLSGGSYEQYF. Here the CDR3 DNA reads TGTGCCAGCAGTTTATCAGGGGGCTCCTACGAGCAGTACTTC.